This TCR beta chain came from a study of early T cells in non-severe SARS-CoV-2 infection. Whole-study context: The authors sequenced bulk RNA from unsorted whole blood, leaving chains unpaired.

Study-level points and caveats: VDJdb matching favored anti-spike CD8 responses, missing private and CD4 specificities.

The germline V gene encodes CDR1 MNHEY and CDR2 SVGAGI. The CDR3 is 13 amino acids. V shed 0 bases and J shed 7 bases, with 9 bases lying between them. Each CDR3 protein gets one entry after TCRdb re-called the 5' RACE reads with MiXCR. The sample yields about 49,000 distinct CDR3 sequences, about an eighth seen once. This clonotype appeared many times. Antigen: not known. Sequencing was performed on whole blood. This rearrangement joins TRBV6-5 to TRBJ2-5; a weak D match, TRBD2 (6 bases). The TCR was taken from an adult who was a healthcare worker with PCR-confirmed SARS-CoV-2 infection or an uninfected control (not recorded which). The CDR3 DNA follows: TGTGCCAGCAGTTACTCGGGGGAGGTGACCCAGTACTTC. This sequence encodes CASSYSGEVTQYF.